The source of this T cell receptor beta chain is a study of radiotherapy plus CTLA-4 blockade in lung cancer. Note on this clone: The antigen remains undetermined.

Study-level results: After treatment with radiotherapy plus ipilimumab, TCR clones that came from the tumor expanded in blood.

Germline CDR1 and CDR2: SGHRS and YFSETQ. This CDR3 contains 12 residues. V lost 4 bases to trimming and J lost 6 bases, with 9 bases between them. Assay used: immunoSEQ multiplex PCR; TCRdb lists only in-frame clones, some missing. The data show roughly 98,000 clones, around four fifths seen once. It was focal radiation plus CTLA-4 blockade with ipilimumab that patients with chemo-refractory metastatic non-small-cell lung cancer received. The chain uses TRBV5-1 and TRBJ2-3, with D possibly matching TRBD2 (5 bases). The receptor comes from a human donor with non-small cell lung cancer that progressed on radiotherapy plus ipilimumab. Material: peripheral blood, obtained from a patient treated with radiotherapy plus ipilimumab. CDR3 coding DNA: TGCGCCAGCAGCGGGAGTTTGGATACGCAGTATTTT. Amino acid sequence: CASSGSLDTQYF.